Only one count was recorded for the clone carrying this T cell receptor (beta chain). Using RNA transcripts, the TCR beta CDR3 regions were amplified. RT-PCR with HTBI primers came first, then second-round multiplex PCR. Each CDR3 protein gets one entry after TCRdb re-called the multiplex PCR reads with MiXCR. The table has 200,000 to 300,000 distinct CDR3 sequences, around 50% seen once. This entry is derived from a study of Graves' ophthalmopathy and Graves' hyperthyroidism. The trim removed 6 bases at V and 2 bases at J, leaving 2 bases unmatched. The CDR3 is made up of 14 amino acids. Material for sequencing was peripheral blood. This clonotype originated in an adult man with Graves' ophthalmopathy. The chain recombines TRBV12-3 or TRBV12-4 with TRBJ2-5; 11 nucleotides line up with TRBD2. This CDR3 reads CASSIAGGQETQYF. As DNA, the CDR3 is TGTGCCAGCAGCATAGCGGGAGGGCAAGAGACCCAGTACTTC.